A selection of T cell receptor beta chains follows, all from one sample in a study of OX40 agonist ivuxolimab in advanced cancers. The assay was immunoSEQ multiplex PCR, and TCRdb's table has in-frame clones only and misses some. The table shows over 45,000 clones, with 85% to 90% occurring only once. The sequenced sample was CD4+ or CD8+ T cells sorted from blood, obtained in a trial of the OX40 agonist ivuxolimab. Source of these receptors: an adult with an advanced solid tumor such as melanoma, head and neck, liver or kidney cancer. Each CDR3 is given with its conserved first and last residue. The order of the fields is J gene, V gene, clone size, D gene, CDR3 protein, CDR3 DNA. The D gene is left open where the match is weak. The listing skips clone size in some rows; elsewhere it reads once, few, many or a size class.

TRBJ1-1 TRBV5-1 NA TRBD1 CASSKGQLGNTEAFF TGCGCCAGCAGCAAGGGACAGCTAGGGAACACTGAAGCTTTCTTT
TRBJ1-3 TRBV7-2 NA NA CASSLGHGNTIYF TGTGCCAGCAGCTTAGGGCATGGAAACACCATATATTTT
TRBJ1-4 TRBV19 once NA CASTLRHGRFNEKLFF TGTGCCAGTACCCTCCGGCATGGAAGATTTAATGAAAAACTGTTTTTT
TRBJ2-3 TRBV10-1 NA TRBD2 CASSESPGGGSDTQYF TGCGCCAGCAGTGAGTCTCCCGGGGGGGGTTCAGATACGCAGTATTTT
TRBJ2-4 TRBV5-6 NA NA CASSLRGTKNIQYF TGTGCCAGCAGCTTGAGGGGGACCAAAAACATTCAGTACTTC
TRBJ2-1 TRBV7-7 NA NA CASSLSSASYNEQFF TGTGCTAGCAGCTTAAGTTCGGCTTCCTACAATGAGCAGTTCTTC
TRBJ2-2 TRBV25-1 NA NA CASSGPGRTNTGELFF TGTGCCAGCAGTGGTCCGGGACGGACGAACACCGGGGAGCTGTTTTTT
TRBJ2-2 TRBV6-1 NA NA CASSERANTGELFF TGTGCCAGCAGTGAAAGGGCGAACACCGGGGAGCTGTTTTTT
TRBJ2-6 TRBV4-1 NA TRBD1 CASSKTGNSGANVLTF TGCGCCAGCAGCAAGACAGGGAACTCTGGGGCCAACGTCCTGACTTTC
TRBJ2-3 TRBV5-1 NA TRBD2 CASSFGTSGGRTDTQYF TGCGCCAGCAGCTTCGGGACTAGCGGGGGACGCACAGATACGCAGTATTTT
TRBJ2-1 TRBV5-1 once TRBD2 CASSLVGGTYNEQFF TGCGCCAGCAGCTTGGTGGGGGGGACGTACAATGAGCAGTTCTTC
TRBJ1-1 TRBV28 NA NA CASSSPGQYTEAFF TGTGCCAGCAGTTCCCCTGGACAGTACACTGAAGCTTTCTTT
TRBJ2-3 TRBV9 NA NA CASSVGLTSTDTQYF TGTGCCAGCAGCGTTGGTCTAACTAGCACAGATACGCAGTATTTT
TRBJ2-1 TRBV6-4 NA TRBD2 CAISLGGAYNEQFF TGTGCCATTAGTCTCGGGGGGGCCTACAATGAGCAGTTCTTC
TRBJ1-6 TRBV6-5 once NA CASSTGQSYNSPLHF TGTGCCAGCAGTACCGGACAATCCTATAATTCACCCCTCCACTTT
TRBJ2-1 TRBV19 NA TRBD2 CASSILAGVGYNEQFF TGTGCCAGTAGTATTCTAGCGGGGGTGGGGTACAATGAGCAGTTCTTC
TRBJ2-3 TRBV7-8 NA NA CASSSRWGTDTQYF TGTGCCAGCAGCAGCCGCTGGGGCACAGATACGCAGTATTTT
TRBJ2-3 TRBV7-6 NA NA CASSLAYNTDTQYF TGTGCCAGCAGCTTAGCGTATAACACAGATACGCAGTATTTT
TRBJ1-2 TRBV28 NA NA CASSFRDGVWGYTF TGTGCCAGCAGTTTTAGGGACGGGGTGTGGGGCTACACCTTC
TRBJ1-2 TRBV19 once NA CASNNGGGVGRNYGYTF TGTGCCAGTAACAACGGTGGTGGTGTCGGAAGGAATTATGGCTACACCTTC
TRBJ2-2 TRBV11-2 NA TRBD2 CASSRAGTSAGGELFF TGTGCCAGCAGCCGAGCCGGGACTAGCGCGGGCGGGGAGCTGTTTTTT
TRBJ1-2 TRBV18 NA TRBD1 CASSPRQGDGYTF TGTGCCAGCTCACCACGGCAGGGGGATGGCTACACCTTC
TRBJ1-2 TRBV29-1 NA NA CSVEGGAGWFSDGYTF TGCAGCGTTGAAGGGGGGGCAGGATGGTTCTCGGATGGCTACACCTTC
TRBJ1-2 TRBV4-1 NA TRBD1 CASSQDSGQGSTYGYTF TGCGCCAGCAGCCAAGATTCGGGACAGGGGTCGACCTATGGCTACACCTTC
TRBJ2-3 TRBV4-1 NA NA CASSQEGTARGTDTQYF TGCGCCAGCAGCCAAGAGGGAACAGCTCGGGGCACAGATACGCAGTATTTT
TRBJ1-6 TRBV18 NA NA CASSGLEYNSPLHF TGTGCCAGCTCAGGGTTGGAGTATAATTCACCCCTCCACTTT
TRBJ2-7 TRBV15 NA NA CATSSGHRAYEQYF TGTGCCACCAGCAGCGGACACAGGGCCTACGAGCAGTACTTC
TRBJ2-7 TRBV4-1 NA TRBD2 CASSPRELAASYEQYF TGCGCCAGCAGCCCCAGGGAACTAGCGGCCTCCTACGAGCAGTACTTC
TRBJ1-2 TRBV6-5 NA NA CASSPGTFDNYGYTF TGTGCCAGCAGCCCCGGGACATTCGATAACTATGGCTACACCTTC
TRBJ2-3 TRBV18 NA NA CASSPPYQGSDTQYF TGTGCCAGCTCACCACCGTACCAGGGGTCAGATACGCAGTATTTT
TRBJ1-5 TRBV12-2 NA NA CASRLARLPGGPYSNQPQHF TGTGCAAGTCGCTTAGCGCGTCTCCCCGGGGGGCCCTATAGCAATCAGCCCCAGCATTTT
TRBJ1-1 TRBV11-3 once NA CASSLTQSTEAFF TGTGCCAGCAGCTTAACACAAAGCACTGAAGCTTTCTTT
TRBJ2-7 TRBV4-1 NA NA CASSQDVRGGSYEQYF TGCGCCAGCAGCCAAGATGTTAGGGGTGGCTCCTACGAGCAGTACTTC
TRBJ1-6 TRBV9 once TRBD1 CASSRTRTGGSPLHF TGTGCCAGCAGCCGTACGAGGACAGGGGGTTCACCCCTCCACTTT
TRBJ2-3 TRBV4-2 once TRBD2 CASSQAETSGGVTDTQYF TGTGCCAGCAGCCAAGCGGAAACTAGCGGGGGGGTCACAGATACGCAGTATTTT
TRBJ2-1 TRBV5-4 NA NA CASSSSYRERGHNEQFF TGTGCCAGCAGCAGCTCCTACAGGGAAAGGGGCCACAATGAGCAGTTCTTC
TRBJ2-7 TRBV4-1 NA NA CASSQDGNRILSEQYF TGCGCCAGCAGCCAAGACGGGAACCGGATACTTTCCGAGCAGTACTTC
TRBJ1-2 TRBV5-1 NA NA CASRPTVLLNYGYTF TGCGCCAGCAGACCAACAGTTCTCCTTAACTATGGCTACACCTTC
TRBJ2-5 TRBV6-6 NA TRBD2 CASSSLAGGLETQYF TGTGCCAGCAGTTCTCTAGCGGGGGGACTAGAGACCCAGTACTTC
TRBJ2-5 TRBV6-5 NA NA CASGQWGGKETQYF TGTGCCAGTGGACAGTGGGGTGGCAAAGAGACCCAGTACTTC
TRBJ2-5 TRBV18 NA TRBD1 CASSPGQQETQYF TGTGCCAGCTCACCGGGACAGCAAGAGACCCAGTACTTC
TRBJ2-5 TRBV30 NA TRBD2 CAWSDTGLAGGKETQYF TGTGCCTGGAGTGACACTGGACTAGCGGGGGGTAAAGAGACCCAGTACTTC
TRBJ2-1 TRBV29-1 NA TRBD2 CSVGAGASYNEQFF TGCAGCGTGGGAGCGGGGGCCTCCTACAATGAGCAGTTCTTC
TRBJ2-1 TRBV20-1 NA NA CSATSGHEQFF TGCAGTGCCACCTCAGGCCATGAGCAGTTCTTC
TRBJ1-6 TRBV7-8 NA TRBD1 CASSWSTGESSPLHF TGTGCCAGCAGCTGGTCGACAGGGGAGAGTTCACCCCTCCACTTT
TRBJ2-7 TRBV29-1 NA TRBD2 CSVDGLAGSYEQYF TGCAGCGTTGATGGGCTAGCGGGCTCCTACGAGCAGTACTTC
TRBJ2-4 TRBV5-6 NA TRBD1 CASAYRGSIQYF TGTGCCAGTGCTTACAGGGGGAGCATTCAGTACTTC
TRBJ2-1 TRBV18 NA TRBD1 CASSPLGTGRNEQFF TGTGCCAGCTCACCTCTGGGGACAGGCCGCAATGAGCAGTTCTTC
TRBJ2-2 TRBV5-1 NA TRBD2 CASSSPGGLVGELFF TGCGCCAGCAGCTCCCCGGGAGGGTTAGTCGGGGAGCTGTTTTTT
TRBJ2-7 TRBV7-9 medium-sized NA CASSLSPYEQYF TGTGCCAGCAGCTTATCCCCCTACGAGCAGTACTTC
TRBJ1-6 TRBV5-6 NA NA CASSLYSGSSSYNSPLHF TGTGCCAGCAGCTTGTACTCGGGGTCTAGCTCCTATAATTCACCCCTCCACTTT
TRBJ1-6 TRBV21-1 NA NA CASSGRLRVLRYSPLHF TGTGCCAGCTCGGGACGCCTTCGGGTTCTGAGGTATTCACCCCTCCACTTT
TRBJ2-1 TRBV5-1 NA NA CASSLSWGSSYNEQFF TGCGCCAGCAGCCTATCGTGGGGGTCTTCCTACAATGAGCAGTTCTTC
TRBJ2-5 TRBV9 NA TRBD2 CASSGRLAGWETQYF TGTGCCAGCAGCGGCCGACTAGCGGGGTGGGAGACCCAGTACTTC